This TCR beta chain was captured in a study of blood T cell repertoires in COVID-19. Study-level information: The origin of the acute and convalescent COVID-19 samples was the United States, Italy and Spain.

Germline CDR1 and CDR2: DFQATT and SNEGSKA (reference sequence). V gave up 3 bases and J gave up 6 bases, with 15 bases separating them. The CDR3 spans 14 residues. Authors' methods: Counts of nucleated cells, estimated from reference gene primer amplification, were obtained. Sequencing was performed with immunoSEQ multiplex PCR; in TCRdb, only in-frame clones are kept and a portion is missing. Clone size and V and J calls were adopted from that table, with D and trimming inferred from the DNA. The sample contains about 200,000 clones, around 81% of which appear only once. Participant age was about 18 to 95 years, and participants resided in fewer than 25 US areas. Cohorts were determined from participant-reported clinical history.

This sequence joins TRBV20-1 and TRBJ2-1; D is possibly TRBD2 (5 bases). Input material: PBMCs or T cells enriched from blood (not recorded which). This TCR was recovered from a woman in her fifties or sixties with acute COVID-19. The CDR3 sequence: CSASLASLSNEQFF. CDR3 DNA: TGCAGTGCTAGTCTGGCTAGCTTAAGCAATGAGCAGTTCTTC.